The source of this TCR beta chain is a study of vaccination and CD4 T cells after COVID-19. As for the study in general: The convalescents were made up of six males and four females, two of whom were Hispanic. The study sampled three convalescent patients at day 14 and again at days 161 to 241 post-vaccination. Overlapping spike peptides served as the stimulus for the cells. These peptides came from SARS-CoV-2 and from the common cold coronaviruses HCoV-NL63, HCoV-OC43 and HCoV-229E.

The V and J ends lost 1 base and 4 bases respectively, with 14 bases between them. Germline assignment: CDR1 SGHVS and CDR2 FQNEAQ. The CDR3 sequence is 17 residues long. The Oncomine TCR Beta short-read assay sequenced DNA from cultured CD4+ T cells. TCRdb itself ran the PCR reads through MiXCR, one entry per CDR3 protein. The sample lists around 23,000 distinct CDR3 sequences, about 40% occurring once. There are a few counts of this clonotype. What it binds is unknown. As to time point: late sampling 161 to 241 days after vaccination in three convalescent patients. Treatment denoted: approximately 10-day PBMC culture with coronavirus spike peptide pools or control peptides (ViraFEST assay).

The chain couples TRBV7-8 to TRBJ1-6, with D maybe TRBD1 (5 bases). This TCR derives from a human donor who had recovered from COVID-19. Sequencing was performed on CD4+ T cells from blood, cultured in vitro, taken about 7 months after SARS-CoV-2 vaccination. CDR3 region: CASSLDWGSKYNSPLHF. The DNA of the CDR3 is TGTGCCAGCAGCTTAGATTGGGGGTCCAAATATAATTCACCCCTCCACTTT.